This TCR beta chain was retrieved from a study of graft-versus-host responses after intestinal transplantation. Study-wide background: Anti-thymocyte globulin induction, then tacrolimus and steroids for around 3 years, went to all recipients. Study findings and constraints: GvH clones occurred in recipient marrow; some first appeared in ileum or blood. Elevated graft-versus-host to host-versus-graft clonal ratios in allografts were recorded for patients with graft-donor T cell macrochimerism.

Some clones are missing from TCRdb's copy, which holds only in-frame ones; the method was immunoSEQ multiplex PCR. In the table there are over 75,000 clones, 88% of which are singletons. Remarks on this clone: Its specificity is not known.

CDR3 size: 18 residues. Deletions cut 3 bases from V and 0 bases from J, with 16 bases between. CDR1 and CDR2 (germline): SGHRS, YFSETQ. The sequence was collected from a human donor who was the organ donor for an intestinal transplant. The chain uses TRBV5-1 and TRBJ2-6; maybe TRBD1 (7 bases). Sequenced material: unstimulated CD4+ T cells sorted from spleen or lymph node cells, taken before transplant. Written as DNA, the CDR3 is TGCGCCAGCAGCTGGGGGGACAGACAGCACTCTGGGGCCAACGTCCTGACTTTC. Its translation: CASSWGDRQHSGANVLTF. Variable domain in full (rest from reference TRBV5-1 and TRBJ2-6): KAGVTQTPRYLIKTRGQQVTLSCSPISGHRSVSWYQQTPGQGLQFLFEYFSETQRNKGNFPGRFSGRQFSNSRSEMNVSTLELGDSALYLCASSWGDRQHSGANVLTFGAGSRLTVL.